The 8 T cell receptor beta chains reported below all come from one sample, sequenced in a study of cytomegalovirus exposure and HLA in healthy donors. Profiled with immunoSEQ multiplex PCR; TCRdb holds only in-frame clones, not every one. The sample holds 150,000 to 200,000 clones, 86% seen once. The material sequenced was PBMCs. The receptors were sampled from a man younger than 45 in good health and CMV-seropositive.

The V and J genes are TRBV9 and TRBJ2-3; no reliable D call. Trimming shortened V by 5 bases and J by 3 bases, and 4 bases separated the two germline ends. CDR1 and CDR2 from the germline V gene are SGDLS and YYNGEE. This CDR3 contains 11 residues. CDR3: CASSFTDTQYF. Here the CDR3 DNA reads TGTGCCAGCAGTTTTACAGATACGCAGTATTTT.

V is TRBV5-6 and J is TRBJ1-3, with D unresolved. The V gene lost 0 bases and the J gene lost 8 bases, with 9 bases spanning the gap. The CDR3 has 13 residues. Germline-derived CDR1 and CDR2 are SGHDT and YYEEEE. The CDR3 is CASSLVLSDTIYF. In DNA form, the CDR3 reads TGTGCCAGCAGCTTGGTTCTATCTGACACCATATATTTT.

The CDR3, as DNA: TGTGCCAGCAGCAAAACAGGGGTGGCTTCACCCCTCCACTTT. Translation: CASSKTGVASPLHF. This chain connects TRBV7-9 to TRBJ1-6, with 7 bases that match TRBD1. The germline gives CDR1 SEHNR, CDR2 FQNEAQ (reference sequence). The ends lost 5 bases at V and 9 bases at J; junction bases unmatched: 7. The CDR3 is 14 amino acids.

The chain has TRBV4-1 and TRBJ2-7; D is undetermined. CDR1 and CDR2 (germline): MGHRA, YSYEKL. Trimming removed 6 bases from V and 2 bases from J, with 11 bases in between. The CDR3 contains 13 residues. The CDR3 spells CASSQSTAYEQYF. CDR3 sequence (DNA): TGCGCCAGCAGTCAGTCCACCGCCTACGAGCAGTACTTC.

This clone was detected once. This chain links TRBV5-4 with TRBJ2-5; 9 bases match TRBD2. J was trimmed by 5 bases and V by 5 bases; bases with no gene match: 7. Per germline, CDR1 SGHNT and CDR2 YYREEE (reference sequence). The CDR3 runs to 14 residues. The CDR3 DNA reads as TGTGCCAGCAGTTTAGTCACTAGCGGGGAGACCCAGTACTTC. This gives the protein CASSLVTSGETQYF.

The chain employs TRBV4-1 and TRBJ2-4; D gene ambiguous. V lost 2 bases, J lost 5 bases, and 13 bases lay in between. Germline lookup yields CDR1 MGHRA and CDR2 YSYEKL. The CDR3 covers 15 residues. CDR3 nucleotide sequence: TGCGCCAGCAGCCAACTCGCCCAGGCGCAAAACATTCAGTACTTC. As protein: CASSQLAQAQNIQYF.

V and J are TRBV11-2 and TRBJ2-6; D may correspond to TRBD1 or TRBD2 (5 bases each). The CDR3 is made up of 16 amino acids. Deletions cut 5 bases from V and 4 bases from J, with 15 bases between. Germline V lookup: CDR1 SGHAT, CDR2 FQNNGV. The CDR3 is CASSPGPLPGANVLTF. The DNA of the CDR3 is TGTGCCAGCAGCCCGGGACCGTTACCGGGGGCCAACGTCCTGACTTTC. Supplemented by reference TRBV11-2 and TRBJ2-6, the full variable domain reads EAGVAQSPRYKIIEKRQSVAFWCNPISGHATLYWYQQILGQGPKLLIQFQNNGVVDDSQLPKDRFSAERLKGVDSTLKIQPAKLEDSAVYLCASSPGPLPGANVLTFGAGSRLTVL.

This chain links TRBV28 with TRBJ2-7; D unresolved. Deletions cut 5 bases from V and 2 bases from J, with 16 bases between. CDR1 and CDR2 from the germline V gene are MDHEN and SYDVKM. The CDR3 runs to 15 residues. DNA of the CDR3: TGTGCCAGCAGTCTGGCGTTAGGGTCGGCCTACGAGCAGTACTTC. Protein: CASSLALGSAYEQYF.